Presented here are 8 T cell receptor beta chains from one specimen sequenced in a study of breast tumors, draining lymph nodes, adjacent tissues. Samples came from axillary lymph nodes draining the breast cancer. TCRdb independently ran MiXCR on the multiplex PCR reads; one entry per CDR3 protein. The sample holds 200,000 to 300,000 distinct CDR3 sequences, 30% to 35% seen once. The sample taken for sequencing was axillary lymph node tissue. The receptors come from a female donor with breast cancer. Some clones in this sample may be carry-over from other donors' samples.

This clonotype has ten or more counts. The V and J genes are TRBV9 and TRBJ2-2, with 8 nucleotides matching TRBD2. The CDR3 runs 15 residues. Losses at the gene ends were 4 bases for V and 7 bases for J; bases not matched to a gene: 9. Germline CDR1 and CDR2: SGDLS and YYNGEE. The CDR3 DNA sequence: TGTGCCAGCAGCCCCCAGACTAGCGCCCTCGGGGAGCTGTTTTTT. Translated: CASSPQTSALGELFF.

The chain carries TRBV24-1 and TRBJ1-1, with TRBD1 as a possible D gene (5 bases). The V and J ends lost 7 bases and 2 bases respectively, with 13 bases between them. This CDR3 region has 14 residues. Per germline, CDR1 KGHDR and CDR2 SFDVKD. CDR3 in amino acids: CATRSTGTNTEAFF. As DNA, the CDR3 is TGTGCCACCAGATCGACTGGGACCAACACTGAAGCTTTCTTT.

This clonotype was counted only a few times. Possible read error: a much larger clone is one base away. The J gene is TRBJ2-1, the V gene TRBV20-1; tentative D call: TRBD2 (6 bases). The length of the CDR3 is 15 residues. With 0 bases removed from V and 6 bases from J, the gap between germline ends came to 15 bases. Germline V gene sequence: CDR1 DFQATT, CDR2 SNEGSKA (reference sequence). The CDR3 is CSARDRDFPSNEQFF. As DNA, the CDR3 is TGCAGTGCTAGAGACCGGGACTTCCCCTCCAATGAGCAGTTCTTC.

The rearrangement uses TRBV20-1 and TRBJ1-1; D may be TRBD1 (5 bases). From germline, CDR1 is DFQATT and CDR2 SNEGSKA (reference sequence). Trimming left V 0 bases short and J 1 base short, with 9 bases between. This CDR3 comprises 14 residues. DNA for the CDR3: TGCAGTGCTAGAGACATTAGGGGGAACACTGAAGCTTTCTTT. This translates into CSARDIRGNTEAFF.

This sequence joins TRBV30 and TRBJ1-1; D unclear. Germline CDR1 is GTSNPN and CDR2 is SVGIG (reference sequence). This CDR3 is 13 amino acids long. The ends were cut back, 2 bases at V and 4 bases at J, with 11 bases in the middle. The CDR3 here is CAWSPSWSTEAFF. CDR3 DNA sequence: TGTGCCTGGAGTCCGTCCTGGAGCACTGAAGCTTTCTTT.

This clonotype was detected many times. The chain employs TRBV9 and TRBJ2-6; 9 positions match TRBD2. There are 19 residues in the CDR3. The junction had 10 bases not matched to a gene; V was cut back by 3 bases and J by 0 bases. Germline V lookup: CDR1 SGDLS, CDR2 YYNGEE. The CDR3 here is CASSERLAVSSSGANVLTF. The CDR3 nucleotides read TGTGCCAGCAGCGAGAGACTAGCGGTTTCTTCCTCTGGGGCCAACGTCCTGACTTTC.

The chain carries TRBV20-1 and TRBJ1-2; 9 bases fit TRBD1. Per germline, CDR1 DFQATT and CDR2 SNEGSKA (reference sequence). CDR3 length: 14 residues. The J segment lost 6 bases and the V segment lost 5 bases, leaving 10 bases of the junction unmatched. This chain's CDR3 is CSAGGQGTRHGYTF. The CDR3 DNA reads TGCAGTGCTGGTGGACAGGGGACCCGACATGGCTACACCTTC.

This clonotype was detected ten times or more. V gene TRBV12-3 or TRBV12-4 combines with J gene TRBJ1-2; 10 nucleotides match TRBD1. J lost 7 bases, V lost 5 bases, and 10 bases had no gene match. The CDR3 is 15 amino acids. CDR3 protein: CASSLKRQGAGGYTF. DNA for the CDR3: TGTGCCAGCAGTCTCAAACGACAGGGGGCAGGTGGCTACACCTTC.